This is a list of T cell receptor beta chains from one sample in a study of blood T cell repertoires in COVID-19. Sequencing was performed with immunoSEQ multiplex PCR; in TCRdb, only in-frame clones are kept and a portion is missing. The table has roughly 400,000 clones, approximately 89% seen once; the top ten hold about 0.83%. The sequenced material came from PBMCs or T cells enriched from blood (not recorded which). These receptors all stem from a middle-aged woman who had been exposed to COVID-19. The CDR3 runs from the conserved cysteine through the conserved F or W. A D gene is named only where the DNA matches it firmly.

J gene	V gene	D gene	CDR3 DNA	CDR3 protein
TRBJ1-1	TRBV9	TRBD1	TGTGCCAGCAGCGCCCGGGACAGGGTGAATTGGGACACTGAAGCTTTCTTT	CASSARDRVNWDTEAFF
TRBJ2-3	TRBV10-2	.	TGCGCCAGCGGACTGGGGGGGCCAATAGATACGCAGTATTTT	CASGLGGPIDTQYF
TRBJ2-1	TRBV19	.	TGTGCCAGTAGTATGTACGAAACAACCTACAATGAGCAGTTCTTC	CASSMYETTYNEQFF
TRBJ2-7	TRBV12-3/TRBV12-4	.	TGTGCCAGCAGTTTAGGTTTTCCTCACGAGCAGTACTTC	CASSLGFPHEQYF
TRBJ1-5	TRBV19	TRBD1	TGTGCCAGTAGTAAAAAGGGACAGGGTGTTCAGCCCCAGCATTTT	CASSKKGQGVQPQHF
TRBJ2-2	TRBV5-4	TRBD1	TGTGCCAGCAGCCCTGGACAGGGGTGGAACACCGGGGAGCTGTTTTTT	CASSPGQGWNTGELFF
TRBJ1-2	TRBV27	TRBD1	TGTGCCAGCAGTTTTCGGGACAGGGGTCAGTTTGGCTACACCTTC	CASSFRDRGQFGYTF
TRBJ2-1	TRBV19	TRBD1	TGTGCCAGTAGTATAGACCGGACAGGTTACTCCTACAATGAGCAGTTCTTC	CASSIDRTGYSYNEQFF
TRBJ1-6	TRBV19	.	TGTGCCAGTAGATACAGGGCGGGCAATTCACCCCTCCACTTT	CASRYRAGNSPLHF
TRBJ2-5	TRBV6-5	.	TGTGCCAGCACCCCGGGTGTCCAAGAGACCCAGTACTTC	CASTPGVQETQYF
TRBJ1-5	TRBV7-8	TRBD1	TGTGCCAGCAGCACTCGACAGGGGACGAAGCCCCAGCATTTT	CASSTRQGTKPQHF
TRBJ2-1	TRBV27	TRBD2	TGTGCCAGCAGTCCATTTCTGGGACTAGCGGAGTACTACAATGAGCAGTTCTTC	CASSPFLGLAEYYNEQFF